This record covers a single T cell receptor (beta chain). The data derive from a study of control samples from healthy donors and cancer patients. The protocol was immunoSEQ multiplex PCR, while the TCRdb copy is restricted to in-frame clones and leaves out a portion. The sample carries more than 100,000 clones, about nine tenths recorded once. The source material was blood. This receptor was taken from a man aged 18 to 35 in good health.

The CDR3 protein is CASSQEGAGSSYEQYF. As DNA, the CDR3 is TGCGCCAGCAGCCAAGAGGGTGCCGGGAGCTCCTACGAGCAGTACTTC. The rearrangement links TRBV4-1 to TRBJ2-7, with D tentatively TRBD2 (6 bases). Germline-derived CDR1 and CDR2 are MGHRA and YSYEKL. The CDR3 has 16 residues. V dropped 0 bases and J dropped 0 bases, with 12 bases sitting between them.